The 6 T cell receptor beta chains below were found in one sample sequenced in a study of T-cell reconstitution after alpha-beta-depleted transplantation in children. The TCRbeta library was prepared with unique molecular identifiers. TCRdb re-called the PCR reads through MiXCR, storing one row per CDR3 protein. The sample includes roughly 790,000 distinct CDR3 sequences, under 20% of them seen just once. Sample: PBMCs, mostly from graft donor cells, taken 360 days after TCRalphabeta/CD19-depleted stem cell transplant. The receptor set was obtained from a male patient aged 10-17 years who had a stem cell transplant for acute lymphoblastic leukemia, so the T cells may come from the graft donor.

This sequence joins TRBV5-1 and TRBJ2-1; D gene uncertain. CDR3 length: 15 residues. Germline V CDR1 and CDR2: SGHRS, YFSETQ. The germline V and J ends were trimmed by 4 bases and 0 bases, with 11 bases remaining between them. CDR3 coding DNA: TGCGCCAGCAGCCCGGCGCTAAGCTCCTACAATGAGCAGTTCTTC. It yields the protein CASSPALSSYNEQFF.

The rearrangement links TRBV6-4 to TRBJ2-1; 9 bases fit TRBD1. The CDR3 consists of 16 residues. The junction had 5 bases not matched to a gene; V was cut back by 2 bases and J by 3 bases. Germline loops: CDR1 MRHNA, CDR2 SNTAGT. CDR3: CASSDPGTGIYNEQFF. The DNA of the CDR3 is TGTGCCAGCAGTGACCCCGGGACAGGGATCTACAATGAGCAGTTCTTC.

This chain connects TRBV5-1 to TRBJ2-1; weak D call: TRBD1 (5 bases). The germline V and J ends were trimmed by 3 bases and 4 bases, with 17 bases remaining between them. Germline lookup yields CDR1 SGHRS and CDR2 YFSETQ. The length of the CDR3 is 16 residues. Here the CDR3 reads CASSWQPTVLYNEQFF. The CDR3 DNA follows: TGCGCCAGCAGCTGGCAGCCGACAGTCCTATACAATGAGCAGTTCTTC.

This clonotype was observed many times. The chain carries TRBV7-8 and TRBJ2-7, with D tentatively TRBD1 (5 bases). Trimming took off 2 bases at V and 3 bases at J, with 8 bases between the two ends. The CDR3 has 13 amino acids. CDR1 is SGHVS and CDR2 is FQNEAQ in the germline V gene. In DNA form, the CDR3 reads TGTGCCAGCAGCTTACACAGGAGCTACGAGCAGTACTTC. It encodes CASSLHRSYEQYF.

This clonotype turned up a few times. This rearrangement joins TRBV11-1 to TRBJ2-1, with TRBD2 matching over 8 bases. The length of the CDR3 is 19 residues. V lost 8 bases and J lost 0; bases outside the gene matches: 18. Germline V gene sequence: CDR1 SGHAT, CDR2 FQDESV (reference sequence). The CDR3 protein is CASEAIAGRRASSYNEQFF. The CDR3 DNA follows: TGTGCCAGCGAAGCGATAGCGGGAAGGCGCGCGAGCTCCTACAATGAGCAGTTCTTC. The complete variable domain, with remaining parts taken from reference TRBV11-1 and TRBJ2-1, reads EAEVAQSPRYKITEKSQAVAFWCDPISGHATLYWYRQILGQGPELLVQFQDESVVDDSQLPKDRFSAERLKGVDSTLKIQPAELGDSAMYLCASEAIAGRRASSYNEQFFGPGTRLTVL.

This clonotype was seen only a few times. The V and J genes are TRBV7-3 and TRBJ2-3; 13 bases are shared with TRBD2. This CDR3 spans 16 amino acids. Trimming cost V 5 bases and J 4 bases; bases outside gene matches: 6. CDR1 SGHTA and CDR2 FQGTGA come from the germline V gene. CDR3 DNA sequence: TGTGCCAGCAGCCAAACTAGCGGGAGGGCACCAGATACGCAGTATTTT. This encodes CASSQTSGRAPDTQYF.